This TCR beta chain emerged from a study of T cells in Graves' hyperthyroidism and ophthalmopathy (dated by TCRdb to about 2019). A note on the overall study: Peripheral blood samples were taken at the time of initial diagnosis, prior to any treatment. To identify distinguishing TCR V-J signatures, a discovery cohort of around 98 patients was used, comprising some 45 with Graves' ophthalmopathy and around 57 with stable Graves' hyperthyroidism. Prospective prediction of ophthalmopathy was tested in an independent validation cohort of fewer than 20 hyperthyroidism patients and some 17 patients who later progressed to ophthalmopathy. The 85 to 100 discovery patients were divided at random into training and test sets in a 7:3 ratio. The study also compared thyroid tissue and blood T-cell repertoires from about six Graves' hyperthyroidism patients. Once sampling was done, hyperthyroidism patients were given methimazole at a starting dose of 30 mg daily, whereas ophthalmopathy patients were given high-dose intravenous methylprednisolone. TCR Vbeta CDR3 sequencing of roughly 140 peripheral blood samples (more than 40 ophthalmopathy, over 70 hyperthyroidism and around 17 progressor patients) is reported in the paper. What the work shows at the level of the full study, not this receptor alone: In validation, the model predicted progression to ophthalmopathy with approximately 71% sensitivity and 72% to 75% specificity, a median of 6.5 months before onset. No statistical method was used to fix the sample size in advance, and group allocation was not hidden from the investigators. Most expanded thyroid clonotypes (frequency above 0.001) were also detected in blood, a finding suggesting that blood repertoires may reflect thyroid immune responses. Ophthalmopathy was separated from stable hyperthyroidism by a 13 V-J signature model, with approximately 89% sensitivity and around 81% specificity obtained in cross-validation and 80%/75% obtained in testing.

Moderately to severely active disease, a Clinical Activity Score of at least 3, a NOSPECS grade of at least 4, and a duration under 3 months were present in ophthalmopathy patients. Exclusion was applied to patients with uncontrolled infections, other autoimmune diseases, pregnancy or lactation. Clinical symptoms, serum thyroxine and TRAb, thyroid ultrasound, and orbital computed tomography formed the basis for the diagnoses. Ficoll-Paque density gradient centrifugation was used to isolate PBMCs from about 9 ml of fresh peripheral blood. Total RNA was extracted with Trizol reagent, and quality was checked on an Agilent 2100 Bioanalyzer. As for this clonotype: The specificity of this receptor is unknown. No base-level quality is on record; no much larger clone is a single base apart.

TCR beta CDR3 regions were amplified from RNA transcripts. A first-round RT-PCR of the TCR CDR3 used the HTBI primer set with the Qiagen OneStep RT-PCR kit. Libraries were constructed in a second round of multiplex PCR, after which size selection and purification were carried out. Sequencing of the libraries was done on an Illumina HiSeq2000 using paired-end 100 bp reads. The published analysis was carried out like this. SOAPnuke was used to process the raw data, with reads discarded if the reads contained adapters or uncalled bases, had a mean Phred below 15, or lacked an exact constant-primer or identifier match. High-quality paired reads were merged using COPE v1.2.5, and each unique nucleotide sequence was defined as a clonotype. MiTCR v1.1 was used to align the clonotypes against IMGT TRBV, TRBD and TRBJ reference segments. Analysis was restricted to V-J combinations with a frequency above 0.0001, which covered over 98% of repertoires. The TCS score was defined as the ratio of F50 (clonal expansion) to E x V (chaos), calculated using BLOSUM62-based TCRdist between CDR3 peptides within each V-J. Welch's t-statistics and random forest reduced roughly 540 V-J features to around 14, which were used in a naive Bayes classifier (R e1071). The raw public data were reprocessed by TCRdb itself: fastp quality trimming at Q25, MiXCR clonotype calling, in-frame beta chains only. One record per CDR3 amino acid sequence lists the most common genes and DNA. The V and J calls shown here were made by TCRdb, not taken from the authors' results. This sample gives a few hundred thousand distinct CDR3 sequences in total; roughly a sixth of them show up just once. Under 3.5% of the sample belongs to the ten largest clones.

V was cut back by 5 bases and J by 3 bases, leaving a gap of 11 bases between them. The CDR3, from cysteine to phenylalanine, totals 14 residues. The sequence is cut down to CDR3 DNA, 42 bases in frame from base 1. For CDR1 and CDR2, the germline V gene (reference sequence) lists PRHDT and FYEKMQ. This receptor chain uses TRBV13 and TRBJ1-5; TRBD1 is a weak D gene call, 5 bases matching. The TCR originated in a woman aged 40 to 50 with Graves' ophthalmopathy. The source material was blood. The sequence in DNA is TGTGCCAGCAGCGGGGGGACGGCCAATCAGCCCCAGCATTTT. This sequence encodes CASSGGTANQPQHF.